This is a list of T cell receptor beta chains from one sample in a study of cytomegalovirus exposure and HLA in healthy donors. Data came from immunoSEQ multiplex PCR; TCRdb stores just in-frame clones and leaves some out. The sample lists 95,000 to 150,000 clones; around 80% were seen once. Sequenced material: PBMCs. The receptors come from a man aged 25-40 years in good health and CMV-seronegative. Each CDR3 is given with its conserved first and last residue. The order of the fields is clone size, D gene, V gene, J gene, CDR3 DNA, CDR3 protein. D genes are given only for firm matches. The size field is filled for only some rows; it gives once, few, many or a size class.

>-|-|TRBV19|TRBJ1-3
TGTGCCAGTAGTATACCCCTTGAGAGCACCATATATTTT
CASSIPLESTIYF
>-|-|TRBV9|TRBJ2-3
TGTGCCAGCAGCGTAGAAGGGAGAGGGGGAGATACGCAGTATTTT
CASSVEGRGGDTQYF
>-|TRBD2|TRBV28|TRBJ2-1
TGTGCCAGCAGTGCCCCACTAGCGGGGGCCTACAATGAGCAGTTCTTC
CASSAPLAGAYNEQFF
>-|-|TRBV5-6|TRBJ1-1
TGTGCCAGCAGCTGGGCCGGGGAAACTGAAGCTTTCTTT
CASSWAGETEAFF
>-|-|TRBV5-5|TRBJ2-7
TGTGCCAGCAGCTTGACAGGGATTCCCTACGAGCAGTACTTC
CASSLTGIPYEQYF
>few|-|TRBV27|TRBJ1-6
TGTGCCAGCAGCCTCCGGGACACCTATTCACCCCTCCACTTT
CASSLRDTYSPLHF
>-|TRBD1|TRBV28|TRBJ2-7
TGTGCCAGCAGTCCTCTTTCGACAGGGGCGATCGAGCAGTACTTC
CASSPLSTGAIEQYF
>-|TRBD1|TRBV7-2|TRBJ2-1
TGTGCCAGCAGCTCGGACAGGGCGGGTGAGCAGTTCTTC
CASSSDRAGEQFF
>few|-|TRBV6-5|TRBJ2-6
TGTGCCAGCAGTTACGTCCGCGGCCCTGGGGCCAACGGCCTGACTTTC
CASSYVRGPGANGLTF
>-|-|TRBV7-9|TRBJ2-1
TGTGCCAGCAGCCTTCGGACAAACTCCTACAATGAGCAGTTCTTC
CASSLRTNSYNEQFF
>-|-|TRBV11-2|TRBJ1-6
TGTGCCAGCAGCCCCCGGGGGGCGATTAGTTCACCCCTCCACTTT
CASSPRGAISSPLHF
>-|TRBD1|TRBV7-9|TRBJ1-5
TGTGCCAGCTCGGACAGGGTGAGCAATCAGCCCCAGCATTTT
CASSDRVSNQPQHF
>-|TRBD2|TRBV4-2|TRBJ2-5
TGTGCCAGCAGCCAAGAAGCGGGGGGGCCAGAGACCCAGTACTTC
CASSQEAGGPETQYF
>-|-|TRBV30|TRBJ1-2
TGTGCCCGGAGAAACAATGACAGAAGCAATGGCTACACCTTC
CARRNNDRSNGYTF
>-|-|TRBV6-1|TRBJ2-7
TGTGCCAGCAGGAGCACAGGGTACGAGCAGTACTTC
CASRSTGYEQYF